One TCR beta chain is described in this entry. What it binds is not known. This specimen belongs to a study of blood T cells in healthy people across ages. The study, taken as a whole, reports: Long-lived donors had more naive CD4+ cells and higher diversity than aged donors.

Together with a sample-barcoded 5' primer, a J-beta primer mix was included in a second PCR lasting about 7 to 11 cycles. Each cDNA molecule was tagged by a template-switch adaptor with 12 random nucleotides. TCRdb re-called the 5' RACE reads through MiXCR, storing one row per CDR3 protein. The profile covers about 640,000 distinct CDR3 sequences, with 45% to 65% appearing a single time and more than 35% taken by the ten largest. The CDR3 spans 12 residues. The V end lost 2 bases, the J end lost 7 bases, and 5 bases lay between the germline ends. CDR1 and CDR2 from the germline V gene are ENHRY and SYGVKD.

V is TRBV10-3 and J is TRBJ1-4; D possibly corresponds to TRBD1 (5 bases). This clonotype was obtained from a man in his sixties in good health. The specimen sequenced was blood. CDR3 protein: CAISERGEKLFF. Here the CDR3 DNA reads TGTGCCATCAGTGAGAGGGGTGAAAAACTGTTTTTT.